The T cell receptor beta chain under discussion was sequenced for a study of CD8 T cells in ankylosing spondylitis. General study findings and limits: Clones linked with disease were CD8+ and fairly uncommon in the peripheral blood. Past research had described some motif variants in reactive arthritis synovial fluid and blood. Made up of fewer than 10 highly homologous variants, a TCR beta motif appeared characteristic of ankylosing spondylitis blood.

The ends lost 0 bases at V and 7 bases at J; junction bases unmatched: 5. This CDR3 has 14 amino acids. The germline V gene encodes CDR1 DFQATT and CDR2 SNEGSKA (reference sequence). With regard to this clonotype: Its antigen is unknown.

Using quantitative 5'-RACE with molecular barcodes, the authors made TCR beta libraries. From the 5' RACE reads, TCRdb called clonotypes with MiXCR, one entry per CDR3 protein. The sample has 670,000 or so distinct CDR3 sequences; 15% to 20% are singletons. The receptor was isolated from a male donor with ankylosing spondylitis. The V call is TRBV20-1, the J call TRBJ2-1; TRBD2 aligns across 8 bases. What was sequenced was blood, either unsorted or a sorted T cell fraction (not recorded which). The CDR3 region is CSARDQREWNEQFF. In DNA, the CDR3 is TGCAGTGCTAGAGACCAGCGGGAGTGGAATGAGCAGTTCTTC.